These 26 T cell receptor beta chains were all obtained from the same sample, sequenced in a study of blood T cell repertoires in COVID-19. The repertoire was sequenced with immunoSEQ multiplex PCR; TCRdb's copy has only in-frame clones and lacks some. The sample lists hundreds of thousands of clones; 88% were seen once. Specimen: PBMCs or T cells enriched from blood (not recorded which). These receptors were collected from a woman aged 55-70 years in a cohort exposed to, infected with or recovered from COVID-19 (not recorded which).

The rearrangement links TRBV20-1 to TRBJ1-2, with TRBD1 as a possible D gene (5 bases). Germline V CDR1 and CDR2: DFQATT, SNEGSKA (reference sequence). The CDR3 runs to 9 residues. CDR3 DNA: TGCAGCCCGGGGGTTGGCTACACCTTC. The encoded protein is CSPGVGYTF.

CDR3 DNA sequence: TGTGCCAGCTCACCATTGACGGGAGTTTCCTACAATGAGCAGTTCTTC. Encoded protein: CASSPLTGVSYNEQFF. The genes are TRBV18 and TRBJ2-1; D possibly corresponds to TRBD2 (6 bases). Germline V lookup: CDR1 KGHSH, CDR2 LQKENI. V gave up 2 bases and J gave up 1 base, with 12 bases separating them. This CDR3 is built from 16 residues.

The CDR3 nucleotides are TGTGCCAGTAGTATCGGGACAGTCTACACAGATACGCAGTATTTT. Protein sequence: CASSIGTVYTDTQYF. The chain links TRBV19 to TRBJ2-3; 7 bases are a match to TRBD1. Germline CDR1 is LNHDA and CDR2 is SQIVND (reference sequence). V lost 3 bases and J lost 2; bases outside the gene matches: 5. This CDR3 spans 15 amino acids.

The chain uses TRBV11-2 and TRBJ2-1, with D perhaps TRBD2 (6 bases). This CDR3 has 18 residues. Germline V gene data show CDR1 as SGHAT and CDR2 as FQNNGV. With 4 bases removed from V and 4 bases from J, the gap between germline ends came to 23 bases. The CDR3 sequence is CASSSPGGGDSEYNEQFF. CDR3 DNA: TGTGCCAGCAGCTCACCTGGGGGAGGTGACTCTGAGTACAATGAGCAGTTCTTC.

The J gene is TRBJ1-6, the V gene TRBV5-6; D not resolved. The V end was cut by 5 bases, the J end by 0 bases, with 12 bases between. Looked up from germline, CDR1 is SGHDT and CDR2 is YYEEEE. The CDR3 has 16 residues. The CDR3 here is CASRPAGSSYNSPLHF. The CDR3 DNA is TGTGCCAGCAGGCCCGCCGGGAGCTCCTATAATTCACCCCTCCACTTT. Combining the CDR3 with reference TRBV5-6 and TRBJ1-6 gives the whole variable domain DAGVTQSPTHLIKTRGQQVTLRCSPKSGHDTVSWYQQALGQGPQFIFQYYEEEERQRGNFPDRFSGHQFPNYSSELNVNALLLGDSALYLCASRPAGSSYNSPLHFGNGTRLTVT.

The chain carries TRBV5-1 and TRBJ2-2; the match to TRBD1 covers 10 bases. CDR3 length: 15 residues. Looked up from germline, CDR1 is SGHRS and CDR2 is YFSETQ. J lost 4 bases, V lost 6 bases, and 6 bases had no gene match. CDR3 nucleotides: TGCGCCAGCAAGGGGACAGGGGTCTTCACCGGGGAGCTGTTTTTT. It translates to CASKGTGVFTGELFF.

CDR3 region: CASSLVTDRLDEQYF. CDR3 bases: TGTGCCAGCAGCTTAGTCACTGACAGGCTAGACGAGCAGTACTTC. The V call is TRBV7-9, the J call TRBJ2-7, with D maybe TRBD1 (6 bases). Trimming stripped 1 base from V and 5 bases from J, with 15 bases between. The V gene's germline CDR1 is SEHNR and CDR2 FQNEAQ (reference sequence). The CDR3 extends over 15 amino acids.

The chain couples TRBV2 to TRBJ1-4; no definite D call. CDR3 length: 14 residues. V gave up 2 bases and J gave up 8 bases, with 12 bases separating them. Germline CDR1 SNHLY, CDR2 FYNNEI. CDR3 loop: CASSEKRPLEKLFF. The CDR3 DNA reads as TGTGCCAGCAGTGAAAAGAGGCCCCTCGAAAAACTGTTTTTT.

The J gene is TRBJ2-5, the V gene TRBV3-1 (or the pseudogene TRBV3-2); D is possibly TRBD2 (7 bases). Trimming shortened V by 0 bases and J by 3 bases, and 17 bases separated the two germline ends. The CDR3 loop spans 17 amino acids. Germline values: CDR1 LGHDT, CDR2 YNNKEL (reference sequence). CDR3 coding DNA: TGTGCCAGCAGCCAAGAGGGAGGGGGTCGCCTCAAAGAGACCCAGTACTTC. Translation gives CASSQEGGGRLKETQYF.

The V and J genes are TRBV10-2 and TRBJ2-7, with TRBD1 identical over 10 bases. Germline V gives CDR1 WSHSY, CDR2 SAAADI. Losses at the gene ends were 7 bases for V and 0 bases for J; bases not matched to a gene: 6. The CDR3 extends over 15 amino acids. CDR3 coding DNA: TGCGCCAGCAAAAGGGACAGGGGAAGCTCCTACGAGCAGTACTTC. Protein: CASKRDRGSSYEQYF.

V gene TRBV6-2 or TRBV6-3 combines with J gene TRBJ1-1; TRBD1 agrees at 12 bases. CDR1 is MNHEY and CDR2 is SVGEGT in the germline V gene. J was trimmed by 8 bases and V by 6 bases; bases with no gene match: 4. The length of the CDR3 is 13 residues. The CDR3: CASSAGQGAEAFF. CDR3 bases: TGTGCCAGCAGCGCGGGACAGGGGGCGGAAGCTTTCTTT.

The V gene is TRBV2, the J gene TRBJ2-3; tentatively, D is TRBD1 (6 bases). This CDR3 region has 13 residues. Deletions cut 6 bases from V and 2 bases from J, with 9 bases between. Germline V gives CDR1 SNHLY, CDR2 FYNNEI. CDR3 in amino acids: CASRGQLTDTQYF. CDR3 sequence (DNA): TGTGCCAGCAGAGGACAGCTCACAGATACGCAGTATTTT.

V usage is TRBV30 and J usage is TRBJ1-5, with D uncertain. CDR3 length: 13 amino acids. The germline V gene has CDR1 GTSNPN and CDR2 SVGIG (reference sequence). Trimming removed 0 bases at V and 7 bases at J, with 10 bases between. CDR3 in amino acids: CAWSVGSGQPQHF. The CDR3 region has the DNA TGTGCCTGGAGTGTGGGTAGCGGCCAGCCCCAGCATTTT.

The rearrangement joins TRBV2 to TRBJ2-1; the D is unclear. Germline values: CDR1 SNHLY, CDR2 FYNNEI. Trimming took 8 bases from V and 8 from J, leaving 10 bases between them. This CDR3 region has 11 residues. In nucleotides, the CDR3 is TGTGCCAGCGGTAAACGCGATGAGCAGTTCTTC. This translates into CASGKRDEQFF.

This sequence joins TRBV28 and TRBJ2-7, with D uncertain. The CDR3 loop spans 14 amino acids. Germline values: CDR1 MDHEN, CDR2 SYDVKM. Trimming removed 5 bases from V and 4 bases from J, with 15 bases in between. Written as DNA, the CDR3 is TGTGCCAGCAGTCCCCCACAGAGTCAATACGAGCAGTACTTC. Protein product: CASSPPQSQYEQYF.

The gene calls are TRBV5-1 and TRBJ2-5; TRBD2 matches 7 bases. With 4 bases clipped from V and 3 bases from J, the junction kept 9 bases outside the gene matches. Germline V CDR1 and CDR2: SGHRS, YFSETQ. CDR3 length equals 15 residues. The CDR3 loop is CASSTVGGWEETQYF. CDR3 DNA: TGCGCCAGCAGCACCGTGGGAGGGTGGGAAGAGACCCAGTACTTC.

A single count supports this clone. This rearrangement joins TRBV10-2 to TRBJ2-7; TRBD2 matches 10 bases. Germline V gene sequence: CDR1 WSHSY, CDR2 SAAADI. V lost 7 bases and J lost 9; bases outside the gene matches: 15. The CDR3 is 15 residues long. CDR3 residues: CASKDLAGDAKGQYF. DNA for the CDR3: TGCGCCAGCAAAGACCTAGCGGGAGACGCTAAAGGGCAGTACTTC.

The chain carries TRBV13 and TRBJ2-6, with 13 bases aligning to TRBD2. V lost 6 bases, J lost 4 bases, and 9 bases stayed unmatched. This CDR3 spans 18 amino acids. The germline V gene has CDR1 PRHDT and CDR2 FYEKMQ (reference sequence). This chain's CDR3 is CASRRLAGGLSGANVLTF. In DNA, the CDR3 is TGTGCCAGCAGGCGACTAGCGGGAGGATTGTCCGGGGCCAACGTCCTGACTTTC.

This clone came up once. This chain links TRBV4-2 with TRBJ1-4, with D uncertain. The ends were cut back, 0 bases at V and 6 bases at J, with 8 bases in the middle. The CDR3 contains 14 residues. Germline values: CDR1 LGHNA, CDR2 YNFKEQ. The CDR3 region has the DNA TGTGCCAGCAGCCAAGATAGAGTATATGAAAAACTGTTTTTT. The encoded protein is CASSQDRVYEKLFF.

The rearrangement joins TRBV28 to TRBJ1-6, with 7 bases fitting TRBD1. Germline CDR1 is MDHEN and CDR2 is SYDVKM. The CDR3 extends over 17 amino acids. The V gene end was trimmed by 4 bases and the J gene end by 7 bases; junction bases not matched to a gene: 13. CDR3 residues: CASSYPMFLGQNSPLHF. In DNA, the CDR3 is TGTGCCAGCAGTTACCCGATGTTCTTGGGACAGAATTCACCCCTCCACTTT. The complete variable domain, with remaining parts taken from reference TRBV28 and TRBJ1-6, reads DVKVTQSSRYLVKRTGEKVFLECVQDMDHENMFWYRQDPGLGLRLIYFSYDVKMKEKGDIPEGYSVSREKKERFSLILESASTNQTSMYLCASSYPMFLGQNSPLHFGNGTRLTVT.

The V call is TRBV6-4, the J call TRBJ2-3; 8 bases align to TRBD2. The CDR3 runs to 14 residues. The V segment lost 3 bases and the J segment 1 base; nucleotides outside the gene matches: 0. The germline V gene encodes CDR1 MRHNA and CDR2 SNTAGT. CDR3 nucleotide sequence: TGTGCCAGCAGTGAAGCGGGAGGCACAGATACGCAGTATTTT. Translation gives CASSEAGGTDTQYF.

This clone was seen only once. This sequence joins TRBV25-1 and TRBJ1-6; D gene unclear. Trimming removed 3 bases from V and 6 bases from J, with 12 bases in between. This CDR3 contains 15 residues. Germline CDR1 MGHDK, CDR2 SYGVNS. CDR3 loop: CASSDQLGLNSPLHF. In DNA, the CDR3 is TGTGCCAGCAGTGACCAACTCGGACTTAATTCACCCCTCCACTTT.

V and J are TRBV11-2 and TRBJ1-4; possible D gene TRBD1, 6 bases. Germline V gives CDR1 SGHAT, CDR2 FQNNGV. Trimming pared 5 bases from V and 7 bases from J, leaving 17 bases between. This CDR3 comprises 15 residues. CDR3 in DNA: TGTGCCAGCAGCGCTCACGGGGGGGCAGGTGAAAAACTGTTTTTT. It specifies CASSAHGGAGEKLFF.

This clone has a single count. This chain uses TRBV7-8 with TRBJ1-2; TRBD1 agrees at 8 bases. The ends lost 1 base at V and 3 bases at J; junction bases unmatched: 13. CDR1 and CDR2 from the germline V gene are SGHVS and FQNEAQ. The CDR3 is 18 amino acids. CDR3 region: CASSLVGRGPTGDYGYTF. CDR3 bases: TGTGCCAGCAGCTTAGTAGGCAGGGGGCCAACTGGAGACTATGGCTACACCTTC.

This clone was picked up one time. The rearrangement links TRBV6-6 to TRBJ1-2; 7 nucleotides agree with TRBD1. The V and J ends lost 8 bases and 6 bases, in that order; junction bases with no gene match: 9. The germline CDR1 and CDR2 sequences are MNHNY and SVGAGI (reference sequence). This CDR3 region has 13 residues. The chain's CDR3 is CASVYEGADGYTF. DNA of the CDR3: TGTGCCAGCGTCTACGAGGGGGCCGATGGCTACACCTTC.

This chain uses TRBV28 with TRBJ2-1, with D perhaps matching TRBD1 (6 bases). V dropped 6 bases and J dropped 5 bases, with 17 bases sitting between them. Germline V gene lookup returns CDR1 MDHEN and CDR2 SYDVKM. The CDR3 is 15 amino acids. The CDR3 here is CASSPGTRMDNEQFF. CDR3 DNA: TGTGCCAGCAGCCCCGGGACAAGAATGGACAATGAGCAGTTCTTC. The variable domain in full, completed from reference TRBV28 and TRBJ2-1, reads DVKVTQSSRYLVKRTGEKVFLECVQDMDHENMFWYRQDPGLGLRLIYFSYDVKMKEKGDIPEGYSVSREKKERFSLILESASTNQTSMYLCASSPGTRMDNEQFFGPGTRLTVL.